A single sample gave rise to the 11 T cell receptor beta chains below, sequenced in a study of regulatory T cells in long-lasting Graves disease. Time point: newly diagnosed GD, antithyroid drugs for less than 3 months. The TCR library was made from RNA that had been extracted from PBMCs in TRIzol. Both iRepertoire HTBI primers and Arm-PCR of CDR3 regions were used to build the TCR beta libraries. MiXCR was run by TCRdb on the multiplex PCR reads, yielding one entry per CDR3 protein. This sample carries about 240,000 distinct CDR3 sequences, 20% to 25% of them seen once, and the ten largest clones take approximately 15%. Source: peripheral blood mononuclear cells (PBMCs), taken at new diagnosis, from a patient treated with antithyroid drugs. The receptors were gathered from a female donor with Graves disease.

This clonotype was seen ten or more times. The chain is built from TRBV20-1 and TRBJ2-7, with 8 bases fitting TRBD1. This CDR3 is built from 13 residues. Germline loops: CDR1 DFQATT, CDR2 SNEGSKA (reference sequence). The V gene end was trimmed by 6 bases and the J gene end by 3 bases; junction bases not matched to a gene: 7. CDR3 residues: CSARGTGLYEQYF. As DNA, the CDR3 is TGCAGTGCCCGAGGGACAGGCCTCTACGAGCAGTACTTC.

The CDR3 loop is CSARADGTGFSPLHF. CDR3 nucleotide sequence: TGCAGTGCTAGGGCAGACGGGACAGGGTTTTCACCCCTCCACTTT. J is TRBJ1-6 and V is TRBV20-1; 9 nucleotides line up with TRBD1. CDR3 length: 15 residues. Looked up from germline, CDR1 is DFQATT and CDR2 is SNEGSKA (reference sequence). The trim removed 3 bases at V and 9 bases at J, leaving 9 bases unmatched.

In the case of this clonotype: A single base separates this from a much larger clone, so it may be a read error. The V call is TRBV6-1, the J call TRBJ2-3; 7 bases match TRBD1. The CDR3 has 15 residues. Germline CDR1 and CDR2: MNHNS and SASEGT. V shed 3 bases and J 4 bases; nucleotides not matched to a gene: 7. The CDR3 DNA sequence: TGTGCCAGCAGTGAGACAGGGAACCCCCCAGATACGCAGTATTTT. Translated, it gives CASSETGNPPDTQYF.

The CDR3 DNA sequence: TGTGCCATCTCAAAAACCTATAATTCACCCCTCCACTTT. Translation: CAISKTYNSPLHF. The J gene is TRBJ1-6, the V gene TRBV6-1; the D is unclear. Germline CDR1 MNHNS, CDR2 SASEGT. The CDR3 totals 13 residues. V dropped 10 bases and J dropped 2 bases, with 9 bases sitting between them.

This clonotype was seen repeatedly, ten times or more. The J gene is TRBJ2-3, the V gene TRBV7-2; D tentatively fits TRBD1 or TRBD2 (6 bases each). From germline, CDR1 is SGHTA and CDR2 FQGNSA. V was cut by 1 base and J by 11 bases, with 19 bases left in between. CDR3 length: 15 amino acids. The CDR3 coding sequence is TGTGCCAGCAGCTTAGGTTTTGTCGGGGGCGAGGGGCAGTATTTT. This encodes CASSLGFVGGEGQYF.

This chain connects TRBV3-1 to TRBJ2-3; 12 bases map to TRBD2. This CDR3 spans 17 amino acids. Germline V gives CDR1 LGHDT, CDR2 YNNKEL (reference sequence). V lost 2 bases to trimming and J lost 2 bases; unmatched junction nucleotides: 5. The CDR3 DNA follows: TGTGCCAGCAGCCAAAGCCTAGCGGGGGGGTCCACAGATACGCAGTATTTT. As protein: CASSQSLAGGSTDTQYF.

This clonotype was detected only a few times. The chain uses TRBV6-2 or TRBV6-3 and TRBJ2-3; 10 bases line up with TRBD1. J gave up 6 bases and V 2 bases, and 14 bases lay outside the gene matches. The length of the CDR3 is 18 residues. Germline CDR1 reads MNHEY; CDR2 reads SVGEGT. For the CDR3, the DNA is TGTGCCAGCAGTTACAACAGCCCCGGGACAGGGGTTTCGGATACGCAGTATTTT. Translation gives CASSYNSPGTGVSDTQYF.

The table lists this clonotype with many counts. The gene calls are TRBV7-8 and TRBJ1-1; no clear D gene. Trimming took 1 base from V and 3 from J, leaving 6 bases between them. The CDR3 runs to 13 residues. Germline values: CDR1 SGHVS, CDR2 FQNEAQ. CDR3 loop: CASSLGLDTEAFF. The CDR3, as DNA: TGTGCCAGCAGCTTAGGCTTGGACACTGAAGCTTTCTTT.

This clonotype showed up just a few times. The chain has TRBV27 and TRBJ2-7; TRBD2 might be the D (5 bases). There are 17 residues in the CDR3. CDR1 and CDR2 (germline): MNHEY, SMNVEV (reference sequence). The V gene lost 0 bases and the J gene lost 7 bases, with 22 bases spanning the gap. The CDR3 protein is CASSLSSLAWSTGEQYF. The CDR3, as DNA: TGTGCCAGCAGTTTATCATCGCTAGCATGGAGTACGGGGGAGCAGTACTTC.

The chain has TRBV11-2 and TRBJ1-1; D remains unclear. Between the trimmed V and J ends, which lost 4 bases and 2 bases, there was a span of 5 bases. Germline V gives CDR1 SGHAT, CDR2 FQNNGV. The CDR3 is 12 residues long. In DNA form, the CDR3 reads TGTGCCAGCAGCTCAGCCAACACTGAAGCTTTCTTT. This translates into CASSSANTEAFF.

The chain joins TRBV10-3 to TRBJ2-1, with D perhaps matching TRBD1 or TRBD2 (5 bases each). Germline loops: CDR1 ENHRY, CDR2 SYGVKD. V lost 0 bases and J 8 bases, leaving 8 bases between the germline ends. The CDR3 covers 13 residues. CDR3 coding DNA: TGTGCCATCAGTGAGTCGGGGGTGGATGAGCAGTTCTTC. The encoded protein is CAISESGVDEQFF.